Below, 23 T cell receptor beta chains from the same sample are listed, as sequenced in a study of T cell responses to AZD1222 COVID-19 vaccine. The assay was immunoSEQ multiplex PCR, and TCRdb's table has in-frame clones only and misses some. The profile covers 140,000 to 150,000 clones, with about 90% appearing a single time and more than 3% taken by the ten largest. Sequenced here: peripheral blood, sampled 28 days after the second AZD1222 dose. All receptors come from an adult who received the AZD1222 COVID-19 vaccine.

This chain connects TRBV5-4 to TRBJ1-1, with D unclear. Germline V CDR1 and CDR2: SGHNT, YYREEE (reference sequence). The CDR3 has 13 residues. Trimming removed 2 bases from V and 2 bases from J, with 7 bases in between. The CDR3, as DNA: TGTGCCAGCAGCTTCGTAGAAAACACTGAAGCTTTCTTT. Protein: CASSFVENTEAFF.

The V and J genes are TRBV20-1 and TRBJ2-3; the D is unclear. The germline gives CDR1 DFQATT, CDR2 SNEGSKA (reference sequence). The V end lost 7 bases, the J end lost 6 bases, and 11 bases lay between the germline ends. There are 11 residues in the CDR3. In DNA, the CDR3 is TGCAGTGTCGTAGAGATGGATACGCAGTATTTT. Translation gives CSVVEMDTQYF.

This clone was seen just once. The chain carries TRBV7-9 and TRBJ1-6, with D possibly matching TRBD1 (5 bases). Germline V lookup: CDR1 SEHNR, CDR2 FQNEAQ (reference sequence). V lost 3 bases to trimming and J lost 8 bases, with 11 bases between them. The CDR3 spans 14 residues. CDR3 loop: CASSFSGRYSPLHF. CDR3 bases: TGTGCCAGCAGCTTCTCAGGGAGGTATTCACCCCTCCACTTT.

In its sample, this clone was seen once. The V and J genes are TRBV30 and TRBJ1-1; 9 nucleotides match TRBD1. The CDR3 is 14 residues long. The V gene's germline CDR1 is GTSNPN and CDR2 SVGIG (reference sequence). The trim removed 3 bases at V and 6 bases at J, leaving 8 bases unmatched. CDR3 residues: CAWRKQGAEAEAFF. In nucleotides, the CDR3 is TGTGCCTGGAGGAAACAGGGGGCGGAAGCTGAAGCTTTCTTT.

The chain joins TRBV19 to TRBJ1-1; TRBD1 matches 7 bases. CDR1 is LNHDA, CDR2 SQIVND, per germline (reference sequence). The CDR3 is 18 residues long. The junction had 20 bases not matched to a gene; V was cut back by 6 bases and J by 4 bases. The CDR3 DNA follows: TGTGCCAGTAGGCCTCCCCTGAACAGGGGACTTTCCGCCACTGAAGCTTTCTTT. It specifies CASRPPLNRGLSATEAFF.

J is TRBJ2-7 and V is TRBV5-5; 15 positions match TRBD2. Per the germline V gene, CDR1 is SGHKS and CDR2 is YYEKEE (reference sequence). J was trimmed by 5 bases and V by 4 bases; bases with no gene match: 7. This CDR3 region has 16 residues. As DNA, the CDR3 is TGTGCCAGCAGCGCGGGGACTAGCGGGAGGATTAACGAGCAGTACTTC. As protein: CASSAGTSGRINEQYF.

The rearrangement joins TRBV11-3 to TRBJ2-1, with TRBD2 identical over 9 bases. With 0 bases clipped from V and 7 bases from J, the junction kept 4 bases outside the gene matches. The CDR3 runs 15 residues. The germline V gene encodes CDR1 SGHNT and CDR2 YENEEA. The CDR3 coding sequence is TGTGCCAGCAGCTTAGATAGCGGGAGTAAAAATGAGCAGTTCTTC. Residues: CASSLDSGSKNEQFF.

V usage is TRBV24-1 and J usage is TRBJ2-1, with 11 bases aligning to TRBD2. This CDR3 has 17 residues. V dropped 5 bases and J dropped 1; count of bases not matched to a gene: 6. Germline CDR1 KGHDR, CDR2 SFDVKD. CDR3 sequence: CATSGAVAGGSYNEQFF. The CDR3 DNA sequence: TGTGCCACCAGTGGCGCGGTAGCGGGAGGGTCCTACAATGAGCAGTTCTTC.

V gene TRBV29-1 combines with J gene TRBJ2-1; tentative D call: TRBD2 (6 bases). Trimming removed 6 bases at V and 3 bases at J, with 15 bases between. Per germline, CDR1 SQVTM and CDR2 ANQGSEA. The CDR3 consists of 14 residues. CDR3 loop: CSVSTRGLYNEQFF. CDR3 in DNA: TGCAGCGTCTCGACTAGGGGACTCTACAATGAGCAGTTCTTC.

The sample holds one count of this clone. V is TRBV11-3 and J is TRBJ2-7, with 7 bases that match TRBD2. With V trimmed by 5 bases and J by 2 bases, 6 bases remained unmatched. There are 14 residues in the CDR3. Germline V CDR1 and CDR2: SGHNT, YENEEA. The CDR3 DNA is TGTGCCAGCAGCCCGGGGGGAGGCACCTACGAGCAGTACTTC. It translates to CASSPGGGTYEQYF.

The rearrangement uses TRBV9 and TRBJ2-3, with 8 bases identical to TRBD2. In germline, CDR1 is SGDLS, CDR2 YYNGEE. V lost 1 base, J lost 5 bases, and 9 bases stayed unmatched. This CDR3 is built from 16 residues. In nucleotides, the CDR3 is TGTGCCAGCAGCGTAACGCCGGGGACTAGGGGAGATACGCAGTATTTT. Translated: CASSVTPGTRGDTQYF.

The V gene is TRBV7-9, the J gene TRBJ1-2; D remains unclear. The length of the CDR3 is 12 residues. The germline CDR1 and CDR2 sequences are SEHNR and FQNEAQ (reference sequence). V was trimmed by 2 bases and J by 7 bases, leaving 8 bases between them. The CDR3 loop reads CASSLFVGGYTF. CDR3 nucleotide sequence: TGTGCCAGCAGCTTATTTGTCGGTGGCTACACCTTC.

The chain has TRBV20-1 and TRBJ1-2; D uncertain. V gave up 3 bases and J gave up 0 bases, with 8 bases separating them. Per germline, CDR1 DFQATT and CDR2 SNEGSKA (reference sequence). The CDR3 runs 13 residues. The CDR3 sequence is CSASRGSNYGYTF. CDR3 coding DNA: TGCAGTGCTAGTCGGGGTTCTAACTATGGCTACACCTTC.

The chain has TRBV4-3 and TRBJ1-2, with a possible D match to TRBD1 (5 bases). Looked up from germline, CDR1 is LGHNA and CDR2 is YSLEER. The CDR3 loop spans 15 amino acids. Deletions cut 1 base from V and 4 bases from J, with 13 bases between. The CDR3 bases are TGCGCCAGCAGCCAAGGGGGGGACCCGTCCTATGGCTACACCTTC. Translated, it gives CASSQGGDPSYGYTF.

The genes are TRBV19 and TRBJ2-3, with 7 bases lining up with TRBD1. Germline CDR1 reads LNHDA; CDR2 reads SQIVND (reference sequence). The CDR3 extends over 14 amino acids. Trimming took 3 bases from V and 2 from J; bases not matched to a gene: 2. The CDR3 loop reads CASSMGTDTDTQYF. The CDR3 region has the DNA TGTGCCAGTAGTATGGGGACAGACACAGATACGCAGTATTTT. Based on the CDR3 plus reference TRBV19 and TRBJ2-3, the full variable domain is DGGITQSPKYLFRKEGQNVTLSCEQNLNHDAMYWYRQDPGQGLRLIYYSQIVNDFQKGDIAEGYSVSREKKESFPLTVTSAQKNPTAFYLCASSMGTDTDTQYFGPGTRLTVL.

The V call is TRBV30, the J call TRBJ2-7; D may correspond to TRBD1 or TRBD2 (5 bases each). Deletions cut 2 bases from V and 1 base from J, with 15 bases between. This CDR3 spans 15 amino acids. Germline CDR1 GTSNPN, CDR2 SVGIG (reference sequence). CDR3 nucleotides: TGTGCCTGGAGTAGGGACGTGTCGAGATCCTACGAGCAGTACTTC. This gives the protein CAWSRDVSRSYEQYF.

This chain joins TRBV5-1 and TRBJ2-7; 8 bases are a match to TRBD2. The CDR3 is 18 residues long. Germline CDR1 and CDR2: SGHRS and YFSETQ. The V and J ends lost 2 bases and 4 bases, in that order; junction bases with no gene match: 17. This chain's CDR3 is CASSFNVASGRRVYEQYF. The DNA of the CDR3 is TGCGCCAGCAGCTTCAATGTAGCTAGCGGGCGCCGAGTTTACGAGCAGTACTTC.

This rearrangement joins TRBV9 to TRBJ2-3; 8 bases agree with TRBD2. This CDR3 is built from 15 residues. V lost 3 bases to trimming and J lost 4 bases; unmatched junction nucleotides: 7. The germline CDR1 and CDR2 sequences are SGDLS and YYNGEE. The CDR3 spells CASSARAGDSDTQYF. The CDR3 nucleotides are TGTGCCAGCAGCGCCCGAGCGGGAGATTCAGATACGCAGTATTTT. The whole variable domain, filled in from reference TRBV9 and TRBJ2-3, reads DSGVTQTPKHLITATGQRVTLRCSPRSGDLSVYWYQQSLDQGLQFLIQYYNGEERAKGNILERFSAQQFPDLHSELNLSSLELGDSALYFCASSARAGDSDTQYFGPGTRLTVL.

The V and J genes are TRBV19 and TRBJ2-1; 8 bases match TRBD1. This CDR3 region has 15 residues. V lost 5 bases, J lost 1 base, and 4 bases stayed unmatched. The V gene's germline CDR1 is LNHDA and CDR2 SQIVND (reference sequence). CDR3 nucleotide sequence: TGTGCCAGTAGTCTAAGGACAGGGTCCTACAATGAGCAGTTCTTC. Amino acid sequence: CASSLRTGSYNEQFF.

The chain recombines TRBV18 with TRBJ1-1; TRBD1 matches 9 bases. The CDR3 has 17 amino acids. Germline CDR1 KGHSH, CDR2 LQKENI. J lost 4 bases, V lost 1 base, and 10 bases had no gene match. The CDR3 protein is CASSPRDRAIWGTEAFF. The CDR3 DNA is TGTGCCAGCTCACCACGGGACAGGGCTATTTGGGGCACTGAAGCTTTCTTT.

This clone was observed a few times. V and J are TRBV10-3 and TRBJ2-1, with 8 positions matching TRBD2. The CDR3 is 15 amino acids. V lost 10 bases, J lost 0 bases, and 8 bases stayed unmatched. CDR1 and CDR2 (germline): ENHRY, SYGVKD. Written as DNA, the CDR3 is TGTGCCACCTTGGACAGCGGGAGCTCCTACAATGAGCAGTTCTTC. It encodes CATLDSGSSYNEQFF.

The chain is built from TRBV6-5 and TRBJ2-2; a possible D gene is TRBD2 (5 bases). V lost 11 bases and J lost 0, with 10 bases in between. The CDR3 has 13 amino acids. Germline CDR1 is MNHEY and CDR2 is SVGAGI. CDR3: CAALAPNTGELFF. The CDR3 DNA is TGTGCCGCCCTAGCCCCGAACACCGGGGAGCTGTTTTTT.

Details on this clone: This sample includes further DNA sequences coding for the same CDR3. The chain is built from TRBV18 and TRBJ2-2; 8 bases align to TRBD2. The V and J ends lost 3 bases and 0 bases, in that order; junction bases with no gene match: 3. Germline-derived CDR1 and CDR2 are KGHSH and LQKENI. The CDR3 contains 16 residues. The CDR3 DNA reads TGTGCCAGCTCACCCCCGGGACTAGCGAACACCGGGGAGCTGTTTTTT. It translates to CASSPPGLANTGELFF. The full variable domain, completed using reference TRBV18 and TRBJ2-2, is NAGVMQNPRHLVRRRGQEARLRCSPMKGHSHVYWYRQLPEEGLKFMVYLQKENIIDESGMPKERFSAEFPKEGPSILRIQQVVRGDSAAYFCASSPPGLANTGELFFGEGSRLTVL.